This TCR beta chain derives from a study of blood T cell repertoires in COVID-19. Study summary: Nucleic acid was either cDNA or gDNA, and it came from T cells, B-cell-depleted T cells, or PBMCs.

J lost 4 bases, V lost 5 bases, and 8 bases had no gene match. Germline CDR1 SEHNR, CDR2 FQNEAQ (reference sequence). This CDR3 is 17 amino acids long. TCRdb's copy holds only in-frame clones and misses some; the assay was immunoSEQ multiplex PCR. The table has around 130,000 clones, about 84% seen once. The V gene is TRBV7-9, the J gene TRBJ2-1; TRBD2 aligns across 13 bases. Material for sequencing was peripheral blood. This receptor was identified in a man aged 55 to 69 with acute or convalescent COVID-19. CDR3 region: CASSKTGTSGEYNEQFF. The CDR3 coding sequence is TGTGCCAGCAGCAAGACCGGGACTAGCGGGGAATACAATGAGCAGTTCTTC.